This TCR beta chain derives from a study of shared clonotypes between healthy human individuals (dated by TCRdb to the early 2020s). As for the study more broadly: Three men and two women, aged 18 to 49 years, made up the cohort. Per donor, three plates each were used for CD4 naive and CD4 memory, two for CD8 naive, and one for CD8 memory. The study deeply sequenced blood TCR repertoires of five healthy adults to estimate repertoire size and the extent of clonotype sharing between individuals. Different laboratories and diverse techniques were used to prepare libraries and sequence TCR repertoires, to increase sequencing depth and limit assay-specific biases. Leukapheresis yielded between about 0.94 and 9.5 billion PBMCs per donor.

With respect to this clone: Its antigen target is currently unknown. No much larger clone is present one base from it, and per-base qualities are unavailable.

The donors were healthy, HIV-negative adults who had no recently reported acute infections or vaccinations. Every donor was a Caucasian adult residing in Nashville, Tennessee, USA. Magnetic negative selection was used to enrich CD4+ T cells, after which naive cells were positively selected on CD45RA and the negative fraction became the memory subset. After blood collection by leukapheresis, PBMCs were isolated using Ficoll-Histopaque density gradient centrifugation and then cryopreserved in the vapor phase of liquid nitrogen. Analytical flow cytometry was used to check the purity and quantity of every magnetically sorted T cell population. From each sorted fraction, genomic DNA was isolated and quantified by UV absorbance on a Nanodrop 2000c. TCR CDR3 regions were amplified from genomic DNA by multiplex PCR using the deep immunoSEQ assay. Extracted genomic DNA from each cell subset was distributed evenly across all wells of several immunoSEQ 96-well plates, and each plate was treated as a replicate. For sorted subsets, each replicate PCR was loaded with 150 to 250 ng genomic DNA, equivalent to about 30,000 T cell genomes. Purified libraries were quantified with a Qubit 3.0 fluorometer, sized on a Bioanalyzer 2100, and re-quantified with the KAPA Library Quantification kit. Every immunoSEQ 96-well plate was sequenced on a dedicated single-read 150-cycle Illumina NextSeq 550 flow cell. For the original study's pipeline: The immunoSEQ output contained only junctional sequences without quality scores, so filtering could not match that applied to full-length reads. Sequences were annotated with PyIR, a Python wrapper for IgBLAST v1.9, and V/J genes and CDR3 were assigned using IMGT germline references. Reads with weak V/J assignments (E-value above 1e-6), missing CDR3, stop codons, out-of-frame junctions, or ambiguous translated residues were removed. V3J clonotypes were defined as sequences sharing the same inferred V gene, J gene, and CDR3 amino acid sequence. The percentage overlap between two repertoires was calculated by dividing the number of shared unique clonotypes by the size of the smaller repertoire. RTK rarefaction, the Chao1 estimator, and Recon v2.1 estimates of unobserved clonotypes were used to assess repertoire richness. For all TCRbeta clonotypes obtained by the gDNA method from a few donors, generation probabilities were computed with OLGA. The source is immuneACCESS, and TCRdb retained only in-frame sequences with V and J called. Part of the clones is not carried over; for the studies checked, unresolved V genes explain less than half of this, and the remainder is unexplained. V, J and clone size are taken as reported in that table, and D and trimming were inferred from the DNA itself. For this sample there are over 1.5 million clones; around 98% appear just once. 0.4% to 0.55% of the sample is taken by the ten largest.

V sheds 6 bases and J sheds 3 bases, leaving 17 bases between their ends. Including the terminal cysteine and phenylalanine, the CDR3 comprises 16 residues. The read is trimmed to its CDR3 DNA, 48 bases read in frame from base 1. CDR1 and CDR2, looked up from the germline V gene (reference sequence), are LNHDA and SQIVND. Findings and caveats that apply to the study as a whole: Sharing across several donors was observed for around 4.8% of naive CD4, 3% to 4% of naive CD8, around 2.5% of memory CD4, and 0.4% of memory CD8 clonotypes. Naive subsets generally had larger estimated clonotype richness than memory subsets did. Incomplete sequencing was indicated by rarefaction of sorted-subset datasets, despite the large sequencing depth. Clonotypes shared by all four sorted-subset donors showed higher generation probabilities than non-shared clonotypes. Pairwise subsampling led to the expectation that sequencing depth would affect the degree of clonotype sharing among donors. Sampling was restricted to blood, and TCR repertoires in tissue are likely to differ from TCR repertoires in blood. Because the study included a small number of donors, the genetic and exposure-history diversity represented was limited.

The sequence joins TRBV19 to TRBJ2-2, and the D gene may be TRBD1, 6 bases matching. This clonotype was obtained from a man younger than 45 in good health. The specimen sequenced was naive CD4+ T cells sorted from blood. This sample's cell subset or site label indicates: CD45RA+ positively selected. The nucleotide sequence is given as TGTGCCAGTAGCAGCCCTAGAGGACAGCACACCGGGGAGCTGTTTTTT. Protein translation: CASSSPRGQHTGELFF.